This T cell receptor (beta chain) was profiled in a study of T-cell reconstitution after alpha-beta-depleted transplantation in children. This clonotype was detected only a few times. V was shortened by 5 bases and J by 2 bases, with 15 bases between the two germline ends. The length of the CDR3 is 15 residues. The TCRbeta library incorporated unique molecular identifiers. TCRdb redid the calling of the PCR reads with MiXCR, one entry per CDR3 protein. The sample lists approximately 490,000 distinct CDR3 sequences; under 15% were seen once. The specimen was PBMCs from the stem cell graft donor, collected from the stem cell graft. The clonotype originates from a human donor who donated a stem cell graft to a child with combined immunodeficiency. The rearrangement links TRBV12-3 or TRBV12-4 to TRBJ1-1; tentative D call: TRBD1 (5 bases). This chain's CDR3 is CASSTLGRRNTEAFF. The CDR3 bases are TGTGCCAGCAGTACCCTGGGACGGCGAAACACTGAAGCTTTCTTT.